A selection of T cell receptor beta chains follows, all from one sample in a study of OX40 agonist ivuxolimab in advanced cancers. Repertoires were generated with immunoSEQ multiplex PCR, while TCRdb's copy carries only in-frame clones and drops some. Among roughly 15,000 clones listed, around 87% were seen once. The source was CD4+ or CD8+ T cells sorted from blood, collected in a trial of the OX40 agonist ivuxolimab. The receptors were sampled from an adult with an advanced solid tumor such as melanoma, head and neck, liver or kidney cancer. Both conserved end residues are part of each CDR3. D genes are given only for firm matches. Not all rows give a size; the values are once, few, many and, for expanded clones, a class.

V gene	D gene	J gene	clone size	CDR3 protein	CDR3 DNA
TRBV2	-	TRBJ1-2	-	CASSDQGGYGYTF	TGTGCCAGCAGTGATCAGGGCGGCTATGGCTACACCTTC
TRBV6-1	-	TRBJ1-6	-	CASRRDFHNSPLHF	TGTGCCAGCAGAAGGGATTTCCATAATTCACCCCTCCACTTT
TRBV9	-	TRBJ2-1	-	CRTLGHNEQFF	TGTAGGACCCTCGGCCACAATGAGCAGTTCTTC
TRBV7-9	-	TRBJ1-2	-	CASSLQEYGYTF	TGTGCCAGCAGCTTACAAGAGTATGGCTACACCTTC
TRBV19	-	TRBJ1-5	-	CASELAGRGQPQHF	TGTGCCAGCGAACTTGCAGGGCGCGGTCAGCCCCAGCATTTT
TRBV7-8	-	TRBJ1-6	-	CASSSGGEGVALHF	TGTGCCAGCAGCTCGGGGGGGGAAGGGGTCGCCCTCCACTTT
TRBV6-5	-	TRBJ2-5	-	CASSYRWAAQETQYF	TGTGCCAGCAGTTACCGCTGGGCAGCACAAGAGACCCAGTACTTC
TRBV11-3	TRBD1	TRBJ2-7	-	CASRSGQGGEQYF	TGTGCCAGCAGATCGGGACAGGGGGGCGAGCAGTACTTC
TRBV7-2	-	TRBJ2-1	-	CASSLGRRIGDEQFF	TGTGCCAGCAGCTTAGGTCGCAGGATCGGGGATGAGCAGTTCTTC
TRBV19	TRBD1	TRBJ1-2	-	CASGDRGGIRYTF	TGTGCCAGTGGGGACAGGGGGGGGATACGCTACACCTTC
TRBV18	TRBD1	TRBJ2-7	-	CASSPDLGQGYEQYF	TGTGCCAGCTCACCCGACTTAGGACAGGGTTACGAGCAGTACTTC
TRBV6-5	-	TRBJ2-7	-	CASSERTYEQYF	TGTGCCAGCAGTGAAAGGACCTACGAGCAGTACTTC
TRBV5-1	-	TRBJ2-3	-	CASSLTGGPPDTQYF	TGCGCCAGCAGCTTGACGGGGGGCCCCCCAGATACGCAGTATTTT
TRBV19	TRBD1	TRBJ1-3	-	CASSITGEDTIYF	TGTGCCAGTAGTATCACAGGGGAGGACACCATATATTTT
TRBV11-2	-	TRBJ2-1	-	CASSLLVGAYNEQFF	TGTGCCAGCAGCTTACTAGTGGGGGCCTACAATGAGCAGTTCTTC
TRBV21-1	-	TRBJ1-4	-	CATSGQGNGGANEKLFF	TGTGCCACCTCGGGACAGGGGAACGGCGGGGCTAATGAAAAACTGTTTTTT
TRBV11-2	-	TRBJ2-7	few	CASSRVTYEQYF	TGTGCCAGCAGCCGCGTTACCTACGAGCAGTACTTC
TRBV5-1	-	TRBJ2-2	-	CASSLGQGNTGELFF	TGCGCCAGCAGCTTGGGGCAGGGGAACACCGGGGAGCTGTTTTTT
TRBV18	-	TRBJ2-5	-	CASSPTNSAQVGTQYF	TGTGCCAGCTCACCCACCAATTCCGCACAGGTGGGGACCCAGTACTTC
TRBV5-1	-	TRBJ1-3	-	CASKGVSGNAIYF	TGCGCCAGTAAGGGGGTCTCTGGAAACGCCATATATTTT
TRBV6-6	TRBD2	TRBJ2-7	-	CASSPQTSGGNEQYF	TGTGCCAGCAGTCCCCAGACTAGCGGGGGAAACGAGCAGTACTTC
TRBV30	-	TRBJ1-2	-	CAWSWAGFMRGYTF	TGTGCCTGGAGTTGGGCAGGATTTATGCGGGGCTACACCTTC
TRBV27	-	TRBJ2-2	-	CASSLYRDTGELFF	TGTGCCAGCAGTTTGTACAGGGACACCGGGGAGCTGTTTTTT
TRBV5-1	TRBD1	TRBJ2-1	-	CASSLEGTGINEQFF	TGCGCCAGCAGCTTGGAAGGGACAGGGATCAATGAGCAGTTCTTC
TRBV5-4	-	TRBJ1-1	-	CASSLLGTTEAFF	TGTGCCAGCAGCTTGCTGGGGACCACTGAAGCTTTCTTT
TRBV18	-	TRBJ1-1	-	CASSPSQGSEAFF	TGTGCCAGCTCACCCTCACAGGGATCAGAAGCTTTCTTT
TRBV7-8	-	TRBJ1-5	few	CASSPLTGGNQPQHF	TGTGCCAGCAGCCCCTTGACAGGAGGCAATCAGCCCCAGCATTTT
TRBV2	TRBD1	TRBJ2-5	once	CASSAGQGGGETQYF	TGTGCCAGCAGTGCGGGACAGGGGGGCGGAGAGACCCAGTACTTC
TRBV7-8	TRBD1	TRBJ2-5	-	CASSPGDRGRVETQYF	TGTGCCAGCAGCCCAGGGGACAGGGGAAGAGTAGAGACCCAGTACTTC
TRBV6-1	-	TRBJ2-5	-	CASSSTGETQYF	TGTGCCAGCAGTAGTACAGGGGAGACCCAGTACTTC
TRBV10-2	-	TRBJ1-1	-	CASSVETGTSREAFF	TGCGCCAGCAGTGTGGAGACAGGAACTAGTCGGGAAGCTTTCTTT
TRBV9	-	TRBJ2-5	few	CASSVMSGIQETQYF	TGTGCCAGCAGCGTAATGAGCGGAATCCAAGAGACCCAGTACTTC
TRBV5-5	TRBD1	TRBJ2-7	-	CASSSGQASYEQYF	TGTGCCAGCAGCTCCGGACAGGCGTCCTACGAGCAGTACTTC
TRBV7-9	-	TRBJ1-1	-	CASRDENTEAFF	TGTGCCAGCCGGGACGAGAACACTGAAGCTTTCTTT
TRBV6-1	-	TRBJ2-3	-	CASHPGRADTQYF	TGTGCCAGCCACCCGGGTAGGGCAGATACGCAGTATTTT